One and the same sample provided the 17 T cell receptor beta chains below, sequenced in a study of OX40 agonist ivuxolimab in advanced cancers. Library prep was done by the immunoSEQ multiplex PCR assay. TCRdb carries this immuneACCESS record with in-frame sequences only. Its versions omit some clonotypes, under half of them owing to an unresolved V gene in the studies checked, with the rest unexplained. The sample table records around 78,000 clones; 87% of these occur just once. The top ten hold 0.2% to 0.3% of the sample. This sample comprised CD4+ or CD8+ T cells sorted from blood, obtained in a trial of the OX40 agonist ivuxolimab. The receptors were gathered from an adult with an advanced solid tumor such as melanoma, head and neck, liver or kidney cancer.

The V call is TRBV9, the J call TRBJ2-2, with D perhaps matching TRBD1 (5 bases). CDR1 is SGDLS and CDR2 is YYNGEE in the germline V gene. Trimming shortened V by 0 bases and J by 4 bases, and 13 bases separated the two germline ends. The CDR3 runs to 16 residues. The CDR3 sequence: CASSVVPGPPTGELFF. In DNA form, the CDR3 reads TGTGCCAGCAGCGTAGTACCAGGGCCCCCCACCGGGGAGCTGTTTTTT.

This chain's CDR3 is CASSYQGTTDTQYF. The CDR3 DNA sequence: TGTGCCAGCAGTTATCAGGGGACCACAGATACGCAGTATTTT. The rearrangement uses TRBV2 and TRBJ2-3, with D possibly TRBD1 on 6 matching bases. In germline, CDR1 is SNHLY, CDR2 FYNNEI. Trimming stripped 5 bases from V and 2 bases from J, with 11 bases between. The CDR3 length is 14 residues.

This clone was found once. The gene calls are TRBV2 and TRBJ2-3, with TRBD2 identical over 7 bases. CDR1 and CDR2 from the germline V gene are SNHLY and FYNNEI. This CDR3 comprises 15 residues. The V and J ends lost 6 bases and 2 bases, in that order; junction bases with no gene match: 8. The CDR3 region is CASRLAGVFTDTQYF. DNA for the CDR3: TGTGCCAGCAGATTGGCGGGAGTTTTCACAGATACGCAGTATTTT.

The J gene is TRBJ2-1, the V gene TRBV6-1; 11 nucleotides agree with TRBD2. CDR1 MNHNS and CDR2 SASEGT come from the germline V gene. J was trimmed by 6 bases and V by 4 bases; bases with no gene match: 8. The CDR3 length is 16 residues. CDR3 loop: CASSARLAGTSNEQFF. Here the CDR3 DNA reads TGTGCCAGCAGTGCACGACTAGCGGGGACATCCAATGAGCAGTTCTTC.

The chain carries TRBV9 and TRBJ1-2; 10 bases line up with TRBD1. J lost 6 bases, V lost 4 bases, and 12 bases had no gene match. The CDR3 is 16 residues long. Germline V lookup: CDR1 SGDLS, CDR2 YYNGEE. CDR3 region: CASSRQGARTKDGYTF. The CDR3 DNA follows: TGTGCCAGCAGCAGACAGGGGGCAAGGACAAAAGATGGCTACACCTTC.

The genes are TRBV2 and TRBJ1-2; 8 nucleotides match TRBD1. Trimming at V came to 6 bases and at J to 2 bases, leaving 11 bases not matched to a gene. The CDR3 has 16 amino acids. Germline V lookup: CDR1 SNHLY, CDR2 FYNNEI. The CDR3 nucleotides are TGTGCCAGCAGGACAGTTGCCGGACAGGGCAACTATGGCTACACCTTC. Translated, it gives CASRTVAGQGNYGYTF.

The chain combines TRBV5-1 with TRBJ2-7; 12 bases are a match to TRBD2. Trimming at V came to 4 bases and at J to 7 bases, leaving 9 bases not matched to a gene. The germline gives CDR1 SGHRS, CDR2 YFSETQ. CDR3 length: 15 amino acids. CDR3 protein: CASSPRLAGAEEQYF. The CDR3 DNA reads TGCGCCAGCAGCCCCCGACTAGCGGGAGCGGAGGAGCAGTACTTC.

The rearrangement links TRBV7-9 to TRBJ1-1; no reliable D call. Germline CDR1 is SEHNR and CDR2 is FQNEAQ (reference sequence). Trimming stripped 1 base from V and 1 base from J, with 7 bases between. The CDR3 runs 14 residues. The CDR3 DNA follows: TGTGCCAGCAGCTTAGTATGGGGGAACACTGAAGCTTTCTTT. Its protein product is CASSLVWGNTEAFF.

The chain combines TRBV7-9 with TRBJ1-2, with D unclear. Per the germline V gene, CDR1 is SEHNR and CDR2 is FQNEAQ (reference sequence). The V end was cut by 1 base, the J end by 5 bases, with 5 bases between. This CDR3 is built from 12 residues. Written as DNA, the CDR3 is TGTGCCAGCAGCTTAGGGCGATATGGCTACACCTTC. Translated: CASSLGRYGYTF.

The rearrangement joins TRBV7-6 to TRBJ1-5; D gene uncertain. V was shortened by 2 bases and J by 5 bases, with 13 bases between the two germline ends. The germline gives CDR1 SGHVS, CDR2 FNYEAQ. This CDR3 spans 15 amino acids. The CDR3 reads CASSLTTGEDQPQHF. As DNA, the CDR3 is TGTGCCAGCAGCTTAACCACCGGCGAGGATCAGCCCCAGCATTTT.

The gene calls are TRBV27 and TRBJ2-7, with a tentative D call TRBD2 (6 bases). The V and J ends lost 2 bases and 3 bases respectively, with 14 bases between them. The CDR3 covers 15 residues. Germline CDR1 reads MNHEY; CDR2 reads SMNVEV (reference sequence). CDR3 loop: CASSLQRGSGYEQYF. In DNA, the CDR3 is TGTGCCAGCAGTTTACAGCGCGGTAGCGGCTACGAGCAGTACTTC.

CDR3 nucleotides: TGTGCCAGCAGTTACTCGGCCAGGGCGAGACAGCCCCAGCATTTT. It is translated as CASSYSARARQPQHF. The chain joins TRBV6-5 to TRBJ1-5; D possibly corresponds to TRBD1 (5 bases). The V gene's germline CDR1 is MNHEY and CDR2 SVGAGI. The V and J ends lost 0 bases and 7 bases respectively, with 13 bases between them. The CDR3 spans 15 residues.

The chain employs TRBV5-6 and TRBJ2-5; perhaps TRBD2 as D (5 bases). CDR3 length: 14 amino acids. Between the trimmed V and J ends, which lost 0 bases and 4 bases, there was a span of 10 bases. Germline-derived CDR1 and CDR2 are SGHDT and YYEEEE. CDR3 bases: TGTGCCAGCAGCTTGGGGCTAGCTATAGAGACCCAGTACTTC. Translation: CASSLGLAIETQYF.

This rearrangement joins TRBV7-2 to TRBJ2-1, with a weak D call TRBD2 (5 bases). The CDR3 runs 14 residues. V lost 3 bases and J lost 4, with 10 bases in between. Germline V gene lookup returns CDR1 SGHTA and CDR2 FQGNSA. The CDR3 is CASSLDRGYNEQFF. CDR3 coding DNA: TGTGCCAGCAGCTTGGATCGGGGATACAATGAGCAGTTCTTC.

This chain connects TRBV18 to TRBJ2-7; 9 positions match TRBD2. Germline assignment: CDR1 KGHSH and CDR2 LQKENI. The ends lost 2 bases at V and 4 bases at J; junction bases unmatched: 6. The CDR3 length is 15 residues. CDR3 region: CASSPSSGAFYEQYF. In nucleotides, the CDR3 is TGTGCCAGCTCACCATCTAGCGGGGCCTTTTACGAGCAGTACTTC.

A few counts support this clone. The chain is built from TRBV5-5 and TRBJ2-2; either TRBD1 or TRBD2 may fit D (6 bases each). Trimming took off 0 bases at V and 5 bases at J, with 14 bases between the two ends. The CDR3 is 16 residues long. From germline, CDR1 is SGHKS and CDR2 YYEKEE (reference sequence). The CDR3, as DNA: TGTGCCAGCAGCTTGGTATCCGGGGGCAGTACCGGGGAGCTGTTTTTT. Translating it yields CASSLVSGGSTGELFF. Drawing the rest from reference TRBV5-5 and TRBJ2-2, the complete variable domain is DAGVTQSPTHLIKTRGQQVTLRCSPISGHKSVSWYQQVLGQGPQFIFQYYEKEERGRGNFPDRFSARQFPNYSSELNVNALLLGDSALYLCASSLVSGGSTGELFFGEGSRLTVL.

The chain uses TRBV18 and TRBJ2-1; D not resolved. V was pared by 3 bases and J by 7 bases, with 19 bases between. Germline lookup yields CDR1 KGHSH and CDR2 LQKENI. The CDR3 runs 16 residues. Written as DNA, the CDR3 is TGTGCCAGCTCACCTTTGGGGATAGCCTCCCTAAATGAGCAGTTCTTC. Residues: CASSPLGIASLNEQFF.